This T cell receptor beta chain was obtained from a study of Graves' ophthalmopathy and Graves' hyperthyroidism listed by TCRdb under 2018. For the wider study: Peripheral blood samples were taken at the time of initial diagnosis, before any treatment was given. An independent validation cohort was composed of around 19 hyperthyroidism patients and approximately 15 patients who later progressed from hyperthyroidism to ophthalmopathy. In total, approximately 130 blood samples were TCR-sequenced: under 45 ophthalmopathy, under 85 hyperthyroidism and some 17 hyperthyroidism-to-ophthalmopathy patients. The study used signatures of the TCR beta repertoire to tell Graves' ophthalmopathy apart from Graves' hyperthyroidism and to predict which patients would progress to ophthalmopathy. Once sampling was done, hyperthyroidism patients were given methimazole at a starting dose of 30 mg daily, while ophthalmopathy patients were given high-dose intravenous methylprednisolone. To explore V-J signatures that distinguish ophthalmopathy from hyperthyroidism, a discovery set of 100 patients was enrolled, made up of around 44 with ophthalmopathy and 57 with stable hyperthyroidism. In roughly 6 hyperthyroidism patients, T-cell repertoires of thyroid tissue and blood were compared. The 100 discovery patients were randomly split 7:3 into training and test sets.

For repertoire sequencing, the TCR beta CDR3 regions were amplified from RNA transcripts. The first round of RT-PCR was done with HTBI primers and the Qiagen OneStep RT-PCR kit, and was followed by a second round of multiplex PCR, then size selection and purification. The libraries underwent paired-end sequencing with 100 bp reads on an Illumina HiSeq2000. Per the authors' processing: Reads were processed with SOAPnuke, discarding reads with adapters, uncalled bases, mean Phred below 15, or no exact constant-primer or identifier match. High-quality paired reads were merged with COPE v1.2.5. Unique nucleotide sequences were defined as clonotypes and aligned to IMGT TRB V, D and J references using MiTCR v1.1. Analysis was restricted to V-J combinations with a frequency above 0.0001, which covered about 99% of repertoires. A TCR clonal expansion and chaos score per V-J combination was defined as the ratio of F50 clonal expansion to chaos observed in the TCRdist matrix. Welch's t-statistics and random forest were used to reduce features to about 14 V-J combinations, which were fed into a naive Bayes classifier. The Morisita-Horn index was used to measure how similar the thyroid and blood repertoires were. TCRdb reworked the public reads: Q25 trimming with fastp, MiXCR clone assembly, productive beta chains retained. Each CDR3 protein appears once, grouped with its most common genes and DNA. The V and J calls come from TCRdb's annotation, not from the publication. The sample table records approximately 380,000 distinct CDR3 sequences; roughly 21% of these occur just once. 2.5% to 3% of the sample belongs to the ten largest clones.

This clonotype was counted at least ten times. Its binding antigen is unknown. No base quality values were provided; no much bigger clone lies one nucleotide off. Stable hyperthyroidism was defined as no progression to ophthalmopathy within 18 months of follow-up. Hyperthyroidism patients were newly diagnosed, with disease duration under 2 months, and aged 18 to 65 years. Patients with other autoimmune diseases, uncontrolled infections, pregnancy or lactation were excluded. Diagnosis was based on clinical symptoms, serum thyroxine, TRAb, thyroid ultrasound and orbital computed tomography. Using Ficoll-Paque density gradient centrifugation, PBMCs were isolated from approximately 11 ml of fresh peripheral blood. Total RNA was extracted with Trizol reagent and quality-checked on an Agilent 2100 Bioanalyzer. Study-wide conclusions, independent of this receptor: Sample size was not predetermined statistically, and investigators were not blinded to group allocation. In validation, the model predicted ophthalmopathy progression with about 71% sensitivity and 72.22% specificity; eleven to twelve predicted patients were CT-confirmed with GO in a median of approximately 6.5 months. The 13-signature model separated ophthalmopathy from stable hyperthyroidism with 85% to 90% sensitivity and 81.08% specificity in cross-validation, and 80%/75% in the test set. Most of the expanded thyroid clonotypes with a frequency above 0.001 were also detected in blood, and it was suggested that the thyroid immune response may be reflected by blood repertoires.

The clonotype originates from a woman aged 18-30 years with stable Graves' hyperthyroidism. Donor details come from another sample of the same person, matched by shared clones. The sequenced sample consisted of peripheral blood.

The DNA sequence follows: TGCAGCGTTGAGATCACCTACGAGCAGTACTTC. This translates into CSVEITYEQYF. The chain couples TRBV29-1 to TRBJ2-7, with no confident D gene call. Deletion took 3 bases off V and 2 bases off J, with a span of 5 bases between the germline ends. Taken from the germline V gene, the CDR1 and CDR2 loops are SQVTM and ANQGSEA. The CDR3 contains 11 residues, cysteine and phenylalanine counted. The sequence is cut down to CDR3 DNA, 33 bases in frame from base 1.